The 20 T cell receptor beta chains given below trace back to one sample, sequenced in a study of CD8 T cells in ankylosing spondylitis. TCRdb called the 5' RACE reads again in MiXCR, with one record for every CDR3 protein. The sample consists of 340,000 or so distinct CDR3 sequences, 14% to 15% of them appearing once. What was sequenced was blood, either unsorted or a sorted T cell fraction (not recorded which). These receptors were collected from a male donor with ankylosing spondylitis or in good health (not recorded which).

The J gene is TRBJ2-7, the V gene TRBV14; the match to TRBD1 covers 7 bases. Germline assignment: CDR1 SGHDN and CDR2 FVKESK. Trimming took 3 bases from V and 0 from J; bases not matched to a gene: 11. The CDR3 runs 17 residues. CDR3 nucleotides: TGTGCCAGCAGCCACTTATTGGGACAGTCGAGCTCCTACGAGCAGTACTTC. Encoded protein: CASSHLLGQSSSYEQYF.

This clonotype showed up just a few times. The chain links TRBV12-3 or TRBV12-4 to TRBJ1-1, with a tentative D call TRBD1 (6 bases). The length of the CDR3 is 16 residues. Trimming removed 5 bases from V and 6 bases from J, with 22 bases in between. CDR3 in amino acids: CASSNTLDRPRAEAFF. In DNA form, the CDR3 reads TGTGCCAGCAGTAATACCCTTGACAGGCCAAGGGCTGAAGCTTTCTTT.

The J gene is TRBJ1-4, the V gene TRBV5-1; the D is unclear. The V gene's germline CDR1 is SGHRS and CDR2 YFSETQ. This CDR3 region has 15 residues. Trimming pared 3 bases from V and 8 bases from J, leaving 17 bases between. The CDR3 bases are TGCGCCAGCAGCTCCCGACCCGGCAGAGCGGAAAAACTGTTTTTT. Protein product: CASSSRPGRAEKLFF.

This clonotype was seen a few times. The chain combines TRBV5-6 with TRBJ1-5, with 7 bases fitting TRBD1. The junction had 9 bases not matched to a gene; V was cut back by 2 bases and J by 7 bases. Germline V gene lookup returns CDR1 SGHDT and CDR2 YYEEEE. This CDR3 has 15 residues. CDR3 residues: CASSFDRGPAQPQHF. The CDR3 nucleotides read TGTGCCAGCAGCTTTGATAGGGGGCCCGCGCAGCCCCAGCATTTT.

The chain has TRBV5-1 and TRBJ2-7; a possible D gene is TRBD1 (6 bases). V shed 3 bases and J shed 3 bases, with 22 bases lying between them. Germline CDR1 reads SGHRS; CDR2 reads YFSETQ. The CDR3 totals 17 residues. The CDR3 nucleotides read TGCGCCAGCAGCTGGGGACAAAAAGCCACATCGGTCTACGAGCAGTACTTC. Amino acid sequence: CASSWGQKATSVYEQYF.

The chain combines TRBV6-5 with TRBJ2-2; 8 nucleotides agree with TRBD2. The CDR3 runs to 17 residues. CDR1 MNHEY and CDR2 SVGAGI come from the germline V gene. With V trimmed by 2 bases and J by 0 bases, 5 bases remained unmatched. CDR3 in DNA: TGTGCCAGCAGTTACGGGGGGCGGGGGGCGAACACCGGGGAGCTGTTTTTT. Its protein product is CASSYGGRGANTGELFF.

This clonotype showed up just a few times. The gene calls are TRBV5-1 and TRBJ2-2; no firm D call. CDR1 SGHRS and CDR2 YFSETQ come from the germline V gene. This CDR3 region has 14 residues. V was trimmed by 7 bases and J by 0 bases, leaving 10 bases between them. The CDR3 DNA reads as TGCGCCAGCGGGCAGATCACGAACACCGGGGAGCTGTTTTTT. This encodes CASGQITNTGELFF.

CDR3 nucleotide sequence: TGTGCCAGCAGTTTGGTCCCTCTAAAACTGTTTTTT. It is translated as CASSLVPLKLFF. The genes are TRBV12-3 or TRBV12-4 and TRBJ1-4, with D unresolved. CDR3 length: 12 amino acids. The V end lost 3 bases, the J end lost 10 bases, and 9 bases lay between the germline ends.

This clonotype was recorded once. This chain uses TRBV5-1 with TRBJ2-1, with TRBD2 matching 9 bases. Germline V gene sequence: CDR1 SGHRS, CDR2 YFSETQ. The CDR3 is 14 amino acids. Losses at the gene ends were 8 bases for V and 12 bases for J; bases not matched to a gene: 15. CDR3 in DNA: TGCGCCAGTAAGGCGTATGAGGGGCGGGAGGGGCAGTTCTTC. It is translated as CASKAYEGREGQFF. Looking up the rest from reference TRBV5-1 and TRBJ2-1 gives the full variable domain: KAGVTQTPRYLIKTRGQQVTLSCSPISGHRSVSWYQQTPGQGLQFLFEYFSETQRNKGNFPGRFSGRQFSNSRSEMNVSTLELGDSALYLCASKAYEGREGQFFGPGTRLTVL.

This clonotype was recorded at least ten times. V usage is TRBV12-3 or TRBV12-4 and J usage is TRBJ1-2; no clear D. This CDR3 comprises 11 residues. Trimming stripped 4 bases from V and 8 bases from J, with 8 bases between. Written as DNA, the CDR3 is TGTGCCAGCAGTTACGCTGGCGGCTACACCTTC. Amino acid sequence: CASSYAGGYTF.

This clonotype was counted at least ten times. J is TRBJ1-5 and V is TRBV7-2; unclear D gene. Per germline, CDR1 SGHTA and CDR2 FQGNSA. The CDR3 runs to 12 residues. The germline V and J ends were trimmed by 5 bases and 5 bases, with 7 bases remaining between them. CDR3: CASSRRDQPQHF. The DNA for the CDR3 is TGTGCCAGCAGCCGACGGGATCAGCCCCAGCATTTT. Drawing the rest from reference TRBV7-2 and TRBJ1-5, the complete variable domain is GAGVSQSPSNKVTEKGKDVELRCDPISGHTALYWYRQSLGQGLEFLIYFQGNSAPDKSGLPSDRFSAERTGGSVSTLTIQRTQQEDSAVYLCASSRRDQPQHFGDGTRLSIL.

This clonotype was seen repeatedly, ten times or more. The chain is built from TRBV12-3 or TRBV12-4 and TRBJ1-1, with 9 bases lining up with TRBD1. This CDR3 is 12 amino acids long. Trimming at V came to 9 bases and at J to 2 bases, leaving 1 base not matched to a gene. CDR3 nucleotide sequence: TGTGCCAGACAGGGGGCTAACACTGAAGCTTTCTTT. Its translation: CARQGANTEAFF.

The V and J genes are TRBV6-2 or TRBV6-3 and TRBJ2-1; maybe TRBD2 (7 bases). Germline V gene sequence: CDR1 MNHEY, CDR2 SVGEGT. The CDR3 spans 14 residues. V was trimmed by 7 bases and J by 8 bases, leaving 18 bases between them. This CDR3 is CASMEGGAQDEQFF. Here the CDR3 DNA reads TGTGCCAGCATGGAGGGGGGGGCCCAGGATGAGCAGTTCTTC.

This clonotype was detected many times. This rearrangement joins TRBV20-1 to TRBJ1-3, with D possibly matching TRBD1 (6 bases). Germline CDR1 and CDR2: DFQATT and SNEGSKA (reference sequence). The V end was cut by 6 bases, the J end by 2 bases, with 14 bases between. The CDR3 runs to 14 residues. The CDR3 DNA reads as TGCAGTGCGCCAGACAGGACCACTGGAAACACCATATATTTT. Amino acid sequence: CSAPDRTTGNTIYF.

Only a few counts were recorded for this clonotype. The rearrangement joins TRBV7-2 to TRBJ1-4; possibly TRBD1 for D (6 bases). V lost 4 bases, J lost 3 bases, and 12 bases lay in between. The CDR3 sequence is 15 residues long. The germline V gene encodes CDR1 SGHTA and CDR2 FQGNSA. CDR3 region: CASSWEGGANEKLFF. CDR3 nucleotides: TGTGCCAGCAGCTGGGAGGGGGGCGCTAATGAAAAACTGTTTTTT.

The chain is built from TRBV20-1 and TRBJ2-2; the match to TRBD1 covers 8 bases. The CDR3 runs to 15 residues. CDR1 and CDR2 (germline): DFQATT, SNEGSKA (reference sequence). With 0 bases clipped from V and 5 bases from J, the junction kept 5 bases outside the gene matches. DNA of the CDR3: TGCAGTGCTAGAGATCCGAACAGGGGGACCGGGGAGCTGTTTTTT. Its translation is CSARDPNRGTGELFF.

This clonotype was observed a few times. The CDR3 loop reads CASSSRTGSSGANVLTF. In nucleotides, the CDR3 is TGTGCCAGCAGTTCCCGGACAGGTAGCTCTGGGGCCAACGTCCTGACTTTC. This chain connects TRBV12-3 or TRBV12-4 to TRBJ2-6; TRBD1 agrees at 7 bases. With 4 bases clipped from V and 0 bases from J, the junction kept 6 bases outside the gene matches. This CDR3 has 17 residues.

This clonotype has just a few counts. Written as DNA, the CDR3 is TGTGCCAGCAGCACAGCAGGGGCCTCTGGGGCCAACGTCCTGACTTTC. Amino acid sequence: CASSTAGASGANVLTF. This chain connects TRBV27 to TRBJ2-6, with D perhaps TRBD1 (6 bases). Trimming removed 6 bases from V and 0 bases from J, with 12 bases in between. From germline, CDR1 is MNHEY and CDR2 SMNVEV (reference sequence). The length of the CDR3 is 16 residues.

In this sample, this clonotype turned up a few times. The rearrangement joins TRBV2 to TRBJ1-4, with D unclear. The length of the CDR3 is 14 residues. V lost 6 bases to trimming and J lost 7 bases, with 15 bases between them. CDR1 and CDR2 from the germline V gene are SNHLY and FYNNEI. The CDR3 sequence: CASSAGIWGEKLFF. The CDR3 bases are TGTGCCAGCAGCGCCGGGATCTGGGGTGAAAAACTGTTTTTT.

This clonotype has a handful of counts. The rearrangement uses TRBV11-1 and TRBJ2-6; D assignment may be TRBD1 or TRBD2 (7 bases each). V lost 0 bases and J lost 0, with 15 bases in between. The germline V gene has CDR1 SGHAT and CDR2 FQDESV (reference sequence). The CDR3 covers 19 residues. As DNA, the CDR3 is TGTGCCAGCAGCTTAGCCTGGGAGGGGGCAGTCTCTGGGGCCAACGTCCTGACTTTC. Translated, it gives CASSLAWEGAVSGANVLTF. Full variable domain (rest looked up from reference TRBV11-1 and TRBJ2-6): EAEVAQSPRYKITEKSQAVAFWCDPISGHATLYWYRQILGQGPELLVQFQDESVVDDSQLPKDRFSAERLKGVDSTLKIQPAELGDSAMYLCASSLAWEGAVSGANVLTFGAGSRLTVL.